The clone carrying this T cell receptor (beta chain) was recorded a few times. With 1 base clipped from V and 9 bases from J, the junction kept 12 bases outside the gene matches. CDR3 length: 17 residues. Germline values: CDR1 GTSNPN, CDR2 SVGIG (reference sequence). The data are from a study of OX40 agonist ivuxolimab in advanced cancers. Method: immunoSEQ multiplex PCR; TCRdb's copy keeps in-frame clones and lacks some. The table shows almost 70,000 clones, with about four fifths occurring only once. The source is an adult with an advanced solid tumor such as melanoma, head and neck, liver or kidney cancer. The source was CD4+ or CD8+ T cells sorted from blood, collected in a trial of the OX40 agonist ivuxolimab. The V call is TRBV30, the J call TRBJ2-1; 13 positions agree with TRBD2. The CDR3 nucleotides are TGTGCCTGGAGTGCCGACCGAGCTACTAGCGGGAGGGGTGAGCAGTTCTTC. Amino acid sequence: CAWSADRATSGRGEQFF.